This TCR beta chain was recorded in a study of cytomegalovirus exposure and HLA in healthy donors. Study-wide background: An earlier analysis identified 110 million or so unique TCR beta sequences in about 200 million T cells.

The PCR used 60 Vbeta and 13 Jbeta primers. Sequencing was performed with immunoSEQ multiplex PCR; in TCRdb, only in-frame clones are kept and a portion is missing. The sample shows 150,000 to 200,000 clones, 80% of them seen only once. The donors, nominally healthy at sampling, likely had unrecorded immune exposures. The CDR3 loop spans 16 amino acids. The germline V gene encodes CDR1 SEHNR and CDR2 FQNEAQ (reference sequence). Trimming cost V 6 bases and J 3 bases; bases outside gene matches: 8. The chain joins TRBV7-9 to TRBJ2-6, with TRBD1 matching 7 bases. Sequencing input: PBMCs. This TCR derives from a woman in her thirties or forties in good health and CMV-seronegative. The chain's CDR3 is CASSSGTVYGANVLTF. DNA of the CDR3: TGTGCCAGCAGTTCGGGGACAGTCTATGGGGCCAACGTCCTGACTTTC.